This T cell receptor beta chain was identified during a study of graft-versus-host responses after intestinal transplantation. Some clones are missing from TCRdb's copy, which holds only in-frame ones; the method was immunoSEQ multiplex PCR. The data show around 120,000 clones, with roughly 96% seen just once and 2.5% to 3.5% held by the top ten. This CDR3 contains 14 residues. Trimming left V 7 bases short and J 1 base short, with 11 bases between. Germline V gene sequence: CDR1 MDHEN, CDR2 SYDVKM. Regarding this clone: Its specificity is unknown.

The rearrangement joins TRBV28 to TRBJ1-5; D is unresolved. This clonotype was obtained from a human donor who received an intestinal transplant. The sequences come from unstimulated CD8+ T cells sorted from spleen or lymph node cells, collected before intestinal transplant. Here the CDR3 reads CASTLRGSNQPQHF. The CDR3 region has the DNA TGTGCCAGCACCCTCCGGGGAAGCAATCAGCCCCAGCATTTT.